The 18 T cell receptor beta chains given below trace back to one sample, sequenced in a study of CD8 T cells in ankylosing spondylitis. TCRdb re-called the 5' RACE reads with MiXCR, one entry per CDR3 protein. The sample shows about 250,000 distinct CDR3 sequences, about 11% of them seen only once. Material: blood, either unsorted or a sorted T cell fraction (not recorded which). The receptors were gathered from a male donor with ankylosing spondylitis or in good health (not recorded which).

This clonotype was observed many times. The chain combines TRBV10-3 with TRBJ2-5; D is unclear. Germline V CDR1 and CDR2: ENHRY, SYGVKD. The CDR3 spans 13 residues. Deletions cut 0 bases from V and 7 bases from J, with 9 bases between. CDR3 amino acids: CAISESTPGTQYF. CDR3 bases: TGTGCCATCAGTGAGTCGACCCCAGGGACCCAGTACTTC.

This CDR3 reads CAWTRPGPNYGYTF. The CDR3 DNA reads TGTGCCTGGACTCGTCCGGGTCCTAACTATGGCTACACCTTC. The chain has TRBV30 and TRBJ1-2, with D unresolved. Trimming stripped 4 bases from V and 0 bases from J, with 12 bases between. The CDR3 sequence is 14 residues long. Germline values: CDR1 GTSNPN, CDR2 SVGIG (reference sequence).

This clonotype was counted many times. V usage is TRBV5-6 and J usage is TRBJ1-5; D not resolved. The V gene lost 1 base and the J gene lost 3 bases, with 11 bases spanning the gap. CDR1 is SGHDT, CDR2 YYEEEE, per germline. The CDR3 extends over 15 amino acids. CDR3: CASSLQQLINQPQHF. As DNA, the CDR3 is TGTGCCAGCAGCTTGCAACAGCTTATCAATCAGCCCCAGCATTTT.

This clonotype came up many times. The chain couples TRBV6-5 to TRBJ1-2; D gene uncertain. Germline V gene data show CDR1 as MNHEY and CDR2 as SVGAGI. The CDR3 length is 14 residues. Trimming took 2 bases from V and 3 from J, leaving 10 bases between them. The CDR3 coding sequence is TGTGCCAGCAGTTACGGGGTGGGGTACTATGGCTACACCTTC. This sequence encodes CASSYGVGYYGYTF.

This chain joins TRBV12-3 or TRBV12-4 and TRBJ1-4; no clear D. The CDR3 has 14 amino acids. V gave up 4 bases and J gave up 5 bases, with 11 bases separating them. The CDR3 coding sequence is TGTGCCAGCAGTTCGAGTACCTACAATGAAAAACTGTTTTTT. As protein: CASSSSTYNEKLFF.

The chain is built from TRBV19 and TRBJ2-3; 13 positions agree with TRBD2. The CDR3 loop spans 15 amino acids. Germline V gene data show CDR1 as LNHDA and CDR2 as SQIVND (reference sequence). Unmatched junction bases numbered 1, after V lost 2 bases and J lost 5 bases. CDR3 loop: CASSITSGGVDTQYF. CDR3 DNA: TGTGCCAGTAGTATAACTAGCGGGGGGGTAGATACGCAGTATTTT.

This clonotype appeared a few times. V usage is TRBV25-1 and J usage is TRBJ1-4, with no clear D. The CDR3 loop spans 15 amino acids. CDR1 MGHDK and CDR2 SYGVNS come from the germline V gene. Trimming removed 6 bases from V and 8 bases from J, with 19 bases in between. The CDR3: CASSESGGGSEKLFF. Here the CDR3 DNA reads TGTGCCAGCAGCGAGAGCGGTGGCGGATCGGAAAAACTGTTTTTT.

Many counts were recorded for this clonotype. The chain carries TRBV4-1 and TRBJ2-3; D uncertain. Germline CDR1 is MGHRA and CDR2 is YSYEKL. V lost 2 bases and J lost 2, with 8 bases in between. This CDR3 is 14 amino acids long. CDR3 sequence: CASSQQGVTDTQYF. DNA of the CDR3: TGCGCCAGCAGCCAACAAGGCGTCACAGATACGCAGTATTTT.

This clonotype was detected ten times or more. CDR3 sequence reads: CASSALTSGRTDTQYF. CDR3 DNA: TGTGCCAGCAGTGCCTTGACTAGCGGGAGGACAGATACGCAGTATTTT. The chain carries TRBV6-4 and TRBJ2-3, with 13 positions matching TRBD2. V dropped 4 bases and J dropped 3; count of bases not matched to a gene: 4. From germline, CDR1 is MRHNA and CDR2 SNTAGT. This CDR3 spans 16 amino acids.

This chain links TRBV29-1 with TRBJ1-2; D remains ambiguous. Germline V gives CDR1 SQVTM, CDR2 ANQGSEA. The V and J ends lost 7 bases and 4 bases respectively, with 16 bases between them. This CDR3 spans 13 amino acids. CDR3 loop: CSDERSAAYGYTF. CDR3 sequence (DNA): TGCAGCGATGAGAGGTCGGCGGCCTATGGCTACACCTTC.

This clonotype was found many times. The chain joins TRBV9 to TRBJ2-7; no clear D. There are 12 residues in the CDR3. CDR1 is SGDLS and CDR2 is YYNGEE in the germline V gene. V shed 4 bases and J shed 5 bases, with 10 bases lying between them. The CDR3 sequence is CASSSTGHEQYF. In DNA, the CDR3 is TGTGCCAGCAGCTCGACGGGTCACGAGCAGTACTTC.

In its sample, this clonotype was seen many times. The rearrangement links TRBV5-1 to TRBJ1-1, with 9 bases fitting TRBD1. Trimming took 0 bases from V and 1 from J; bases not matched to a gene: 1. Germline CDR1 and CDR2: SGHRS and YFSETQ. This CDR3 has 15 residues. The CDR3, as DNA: TGCGCCAGCAGCTTGGTGGGACAGGGGAACACTGAAGCTTTCTTT. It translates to CASSLVGQGNTEAFF.

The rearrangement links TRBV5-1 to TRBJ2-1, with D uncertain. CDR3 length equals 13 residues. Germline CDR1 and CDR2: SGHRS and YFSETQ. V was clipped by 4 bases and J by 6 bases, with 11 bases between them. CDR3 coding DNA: TGCGCCAGCAGCCCCCAGGTCGGCAATGAGCAGTTCTTC. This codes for CASSPQVGNEQFF.

In DNA form, the CDR3 reads TGTGCCAGCAGCTACTTCCAAGAGACCCAGTACTTC. Its protein is CASSYFQETQYF. The V gene is TRBV11-2, the J gene TRBJ2-5; D is unclear. Trimming took 4 bases from V and 1 from J, leaving 4 bases between them. The germline CDR1 and CDR2 sequences are SGHAT and FQNNGV. The CDR3 is 12 amino acids.

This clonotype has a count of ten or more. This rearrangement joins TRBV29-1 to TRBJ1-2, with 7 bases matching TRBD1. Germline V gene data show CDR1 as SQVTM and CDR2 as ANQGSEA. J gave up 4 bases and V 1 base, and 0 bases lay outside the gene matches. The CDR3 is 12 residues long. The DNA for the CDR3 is TGCAGCGTTGAAGCAGGGGGCTATGGCTACACCTTC. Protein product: CSVEAGGYGYTF.

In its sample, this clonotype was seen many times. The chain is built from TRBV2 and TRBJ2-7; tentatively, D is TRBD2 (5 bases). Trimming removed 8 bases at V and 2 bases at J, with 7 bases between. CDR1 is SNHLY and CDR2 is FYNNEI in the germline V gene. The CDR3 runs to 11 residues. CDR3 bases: TGTGCCAGCTTACTAGCCTACGAGCAGTACTTC. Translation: CASLLAYEQYF.

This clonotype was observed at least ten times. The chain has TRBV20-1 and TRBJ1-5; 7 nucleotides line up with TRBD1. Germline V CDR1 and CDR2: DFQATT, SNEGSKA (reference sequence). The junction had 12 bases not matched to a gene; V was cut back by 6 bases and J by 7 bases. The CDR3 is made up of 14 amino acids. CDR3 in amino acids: CSAEGRDSGQPQHF. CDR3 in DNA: TGCAGTGCGGAGGGGCGGGACAGTGGACAGCCCCAGCATTTT.

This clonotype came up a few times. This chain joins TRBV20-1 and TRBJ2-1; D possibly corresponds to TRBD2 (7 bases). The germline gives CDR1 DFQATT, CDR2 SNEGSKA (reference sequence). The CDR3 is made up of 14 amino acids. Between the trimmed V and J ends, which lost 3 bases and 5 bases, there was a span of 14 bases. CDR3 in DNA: TGCAGTGCTAGGAGGGGGGGGGATCACAATGAGCAGTTCTTC. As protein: CSARRGGDHNEQFF.